This TCR beta chain was sequenced for a study of blood T cell repertoires in COVID-19. Turning to the study itself: PBMCs, B-cell-depleted T cells, or T cells provided the cDNA or gDNA that made up the material.

Authors' methods: Cell counts per sample came from amplifying reference gene primers. Generated by immunoSEQ multiplex PCR, the TCRdb table keeps only in-frame clones and is missing some. V and J calls plus clone size are reproduced from that table; the DNA served to infer D and trimming. The data contain about 150,000 clones, about four fifths of them singletons. The CDR3 is 15 amino acids. Per germline, CDR1 LGHNA and CDR2 YNFKEQ. V was trimmed by 0 bases and J by 4 bases, leaving 10 bases between them. V is TRBV4-2 and J is TRBJ2-1, with D maybe TRBD2 (6 bases). The source of this sequence is a man aged 60-69 years with acute or convalescent COVID-19. Specimen: peripheral blood. The CDR3 DNA sequence: TGTGCCAGCAGCCAAGAGGGCGGGACGTACAATGAGCAGTTCTTC. Translating gives CASSQEGGTYNEQFF.